This is a list of T cell receptor beta chains from one sample in a study of blood T cell repertoires in COVID-19. Using immunoSEQ multiplex PCR, the repertoire was profiled, and TCRdb retains in-frame clones only, with some absent. Of about 110,000 clones listed, 76% are singletons. The specimen was peripheral blood. All receptors come from a woman of 80 years or more with acute or convalescent COVID-19. Each CDR3 is given with its conserved first and last residue. D genes are given only for firm matches. The size of a clone is reported for some rows only, either as once, few or many, or as a class for expanded clones.

d_call j_call v_call clone_size cdr3_nt cdr3_aa
NA TRBJ2-1 TRBV6-2/TRBV6-3 NA TGTGCCAGCAGTTACTCGATTTGGCAGGGCCACAATGAGCAGTTCTTC CASSYSIWQGHNEQFF
NA TRBJ2-7 TRBV28 NA TGTGCCAGCAGTAAAGACAGGGAGCAGTACTTC CASSKDREQYF
NA TRBJ1-3 TRBV27 NA TGTGCCAGCGGGCGGGGGCTCTCTGGAAACACCATATATTTT CASGRGLSGNTIYF
NA TRBJ1-1 TRBV7-2 NA TGTGCCAGCAGCCCGCAAACAGGTCGATGGGCTGAAGCTTTCTTT CASSPQTGRWAEAFF
TRBD1 TRBJ1-1 TRBV11-2 NA TGTGCCAGCAGTTCCCGGGGACAGGGGGGCGCTGAAGCTTTCTTT CASSSRGQGGAEAFF
TRBD2 TRBJ2-5 TRBV5-1 once TGCGCCTCGGGGGGGCCGCCCAATTCAGAGACCCAGTACTTC CASGGPPNSETQYF
TRBD1 TRBJ2-7 TRBV10-3 NA TGTGCCATCAGTGATAGGGACAGCTCCTACGAGCAGTACTTC CAISDRDSSYEQYF
NA TRBJ2-2 TRBV6-4 NA TGTGCCAGCAGCACGGGGGAGGCCGGGGAGCTGTTTTTT CASSTGEAGELFF
TRBD2 TRBJ2-2 TRBV10-1 NA TGCGCCAGCAGTTTAGCGGGAGCAGACTACGGGGAGCTGTTTTTT CASSLAGADYGELFF
NA TRBJ2-3 TRBV3-1/TRBV3-2 NA TGTGCCAGCAGCCAAGATGTGGTTGCGGCAGATACGCAGTATTTT CASSQDVVAADTQYF
NA TRBJ1-1 TRBV18 NA TGTGCCAGCTCACCGACTTTCCAAGATACTGAAGCTTTCTTT CASSPTFQDTEAFF
TRBD1 TRBJ2-7 TRBV7-8 NA TGTGCCAGCAGCTCTTGGACAGGGGACCCCTCGGGTTACGAGCAGTACTTC CASSSWTGDPSGYEQYF
TRBD1 TRBJ1-2 TRBV7-6 NA TGTGCCAGCAGCCTAGGACAGGGTGGTAACTATGGCTACACCTTC CASSLGQGGNYGYTF
NA TRBJ2-3 TRBV10-1 NA TGCGCCAGCAGTGATAGGGCTAGCAGTACGCAGTATTTT CASSDRASSTQYF
TRBD2 TRBJ2-7 TRBV28 NA TGTGCCAGCACCCGGACTAGCGGGAGCTACGAGCAGTACTTC CASTRTSGSYEQYF
TRBD1 TRBJ2-3 TRBV27 few TGTGCCAGCAGGATACAGGGGTCCGATACGCAGTATTTT CASRIQGSDTQYF
TRBD1 TRBJ1-5 TRBV19 NA TGTGCCAGTACTGAAGTAGGACAGGGGAATCAGCCCCAGCATTTT CASTEVGQGNQPQHF
TRBD1 TRBJ2-1 TRBV29-1 few TGCAGCGTTCTGGGGACAGGGGTAATCTATGAGCAGTTCTTC CSVLGTGVIYEQFF
TRBD1 TRBJ1-5 TRBV18 NA TGTGCCAGTACGAGATCAGGGGGTCTCAATCAGCCCCAGCATTTT CASTRSGGLNQPQHF
TRBD1 TRBJ2-7 TRBV4-2 NA TGTGCCAGCAGCCGAATCGGACAGGATGGCTCCTACGAGCAGTACTTC CASSRIGQDGSYEQYF
TRBD1 TRBJ1-4 TRBV7-2 NA TGTGCCAGCAGCTTAAATCACAGGGGCGGTGAAAAACTGTTTTTT CASSLNHRGGEKLFF
TRBD1 TRBJ1-2 TRBV9 NA TGTGCCAGCAGCGTAGGGGACAGGGTACACTATGGCTACACCTTC CASSVGDRVHYGYTF
TRBD2 TRBJ2-1 TRBV6-4 NA TGTGCCAGCAGTGAGAGGGGACTAGCGGGAGGCGAGGTGTACAATGAGCAGTTCTTC CASSERGLAGGEVYNEQFF
NA TRBJ1-1 TRBV3-1/TRBV3-2 NA TGTGCCAGCAGCCAAGCCGGTTCCACTGAAGCTTTCTTT CASSQAGSTEAFF
NA TRBJ1-2 TRBV6-2/TRBV6-3 NA TGTGCCAGCAGTTACGTCGGGTCTATAGCTAACTATGGCTACACCTTC CASSYVGSIANYGYTF
NA TRBJ2-3 TRBV4-2 NA TGTGCCAGCAGCTTACTCGAAACAGATACGCAGTATTTT CASSLLETDTQYF
TRBD1 TRBJ1-2 TRBV7-9 few TGTGCCAGCAGCCTTGGAGAGGGGGCGATTGGCTACACCTTC CASSLGEGAIGYTF